This T cell receptor beta chain was identified in a study of human T cells and chemical hapten exposure. Study findings and constraints: Expanded TCRs showed more large CDR3 clusters than pre-sensitization or healthy control sets.

The germline V gene encodes CDR1 SEHNR and CDR2 FQNEAQ (reference sequence). V was pared by 5 bases and J by 9 bases, with 14 bases between. This CDR3 has 13 residues. Remarks on this clonotype: Its specificity is not known.

The library gave individual cDNA molecules unique molecular identifiers. Original processing methods: Counts of TCRs in each sample centred on a median of around 100,000 and extended from around 25,000 to 690,000. TCRdb reprocessed the RACE reads via MiXCR and lists one record per CDR3 protein. TCRdb, not the original authors, processed these V and J calls. The sample carries approximately 74,000 distinct CDR3 sequences, about 31% recorded once. Time point of the sample: patch test 1, 2 weeks after DPC sensitization. The treatment denotes: therapeutic diphenylcyclopropenone sensitization with weekly scalp DPC. Ahead of each patch test application, blood was drawn.

This clonotype originated in a man aged 40-49 years with alopecia areata. Some clones in this sample may be carry-over from other donors' samples. The sequencing used whole blood, collected in connection with sensitization to the hapten diphenylcyclopropenone (DPC). The chain employs TRBV7-9 and TRBJ2-1; tentative D call: TRBD2 (6 bases). CDR3: CASSHGGPGEQFF. Here the CDR3 DNA reads TGTGCCAGCAGCCACGGAGGGCCTGGTGAGCAGTTCTTC.